These 17 T cell receptor beta chains were all obtained from the same sample, sequenced in a study of blood T cell repertoires in COVID-19. Generated by immunoSEQ multiplex PCR, the TCRdb table keeps only in-frame clones and is missing some. The sample includes around 340,000 clones, about 92% of them seen just once. Input material: peripheral blood. The source of these receptors is an older woman with COVID-19, enrolled during active disease.

This clone showed up just once. V and J are TRBV15 and TRBJ1-3; 7 bases match TRBD1. Germline lookup yields CDR1 LNHNV and CDR2 YYDKDF (reference sequence). V shed 5 bases, J shed 6 bases, and the junction held 7 bases outside the gene matches. The CDR3 spans 14 residues. The CDR3, as DNA: TGTGCCACCAGCGTAGAGGGGGCTAAAAACACCATATATTTT. Amino acid sequence: CATSVEGAKNTIYF.

The chain joins TRBV6-1 to TRBJ2-3, with a tentative D call TRBD2 (6 bases). V lost 1 base, J lost 2 bases, and 7 bases lay in between. The CDR3 is 14 amino acids. Germline CDR1 is MNHNS and CDR2 is SASEGT. This CDR3 is CASSEGGVTDTQYF. The CDR3 nucleotides read TGTGCCAGCAGTGAAGGGGGGGTCACAGATACGCAGTATTTT.

The chain employs TRBV5-5 and TRBJ1-3; D might be TRBD1 (6 bases). Germline values: CDR1 SGHKS, CDR2 YYEKEE (reference sequence). This CDR3 has 14 amino acids. The V gene lost 2 bases and the J gene lost 4 bases, with 10 bases spanning the gap. CDR3 region: CASSFPRGGNTIYF. The CDR3 DNA sequence: TGTGCCAGCAGCTTCCCCAGGGGCGGAAACACCATATATTTT.

The chain combines TRBV3-1 (or the pseudogene TRBV3-2) with TRBJ1-2, with D unresolved. The CDR3 has 15 residues. The V gene lost 1 base and the J gene lost 4 bases, with 13 bases spanning the gap. Germline V gene lookup returns CDR1 LGHDT and CDR2 YNNKEL (reference sequence). The CDR3 DNA reads TGTGCCAGCAGCCAAGCTCAGCCCAGGCCCTATGGCTACACCTTC. It encodes CASSQAQPRPYGYTF.

DNA of the CDR3: TGTGCCAGCAGCGCCACTCCGGCGGCGGGGGATCGGAATGAGCAGTTCTTC. Amino acids: CASSATPAAGDRNEQFF. V is TRBV9 and J is TRBJ2-1, with 7 nucleotides matching TRBD2. V was pared by 3 bases and J by 7 bases, with 16 bases of the junction left unmatched. Germline CDR1 SGDLS, CDR2 YYNGEE. This CDR3 is built from 17 residues.

CDR3 region: CASSITGTGGHNEQFF. Written as DNA, the CDR3 is TGTGCCAGTAGTATAACCGGGACAGGGGGACACAATGAGCAGTTCTTC. The chain is built from TRBV19 and TRBJ2-1, with 11 nucleotides matching TRBD1. CDR3 length: 16 amino acids. Trimming took 2 bases from V and 5 from J; bases not matched to a gene: 5. Germline CDR1 LNHDA, CDR2 SQIVND (reference sequence).

The chain has TRBV27 and TRBJ2-1, with 9 nucleotides matching TRBD1. Germline CDR1 is MNHEY and CDR2 is SMNVEV (reference sequence). This CDR3 is built from 15 residues. V gave up 1 base and J gave up 3 bases; unmatched junction bases: 1. This chain's CDR3 is CASSLWGQGYNEQFF. The CDR3 region has the DNA TGTGCCAGCAGTTTATGGGGACAGGGCTACAATGAGCAGTTCTTC.

The J gene is TRBJ1-2, the V gene TRBV10-3; D is unclear. Germline CDR1 ENHRY, CDR2 SYGVKD. There are 13 residues in the CDR3. V gave up 6 bases and J gave up 0 bases, with 8 bases separating them. The CDR3 nucleotides read TGTGCCATCAGCGGGAAGGCTAACTATGGCTACACCTTC. Translating it yields CAISGKANYGYTF.

CDR3 protein: CASREDRVTEAFF. CDR3 sequence (DNA): TGTGCCAGCAGGGAGGACAGGGTCACTGAAGCTTTCTTT. The chain employs TRBV2 and TRBJ1-1; TRBD1 aligns across 8 bases. The CDR3 extends over 13 amino acids. Germline-derived CDR1 and CDR2 are SNHLY and FYNNEI. The ends lost 6 bases at V and 4 bases at J; junction bases unmatched: 4.

J is TRBJ1-1 and V is TRBV3-1 (or the pseudogene TRBV3-2); D ambiguous. There are 15 residues in the CDR3. Between the trimmed V and J ends, which lost 1 base and 1 base, there was a span of 10 bases. CDR1 is LGHDT and CDR2 is YNNKEL in the germline V gene (reference sequence). CDR3 region: CASSQGGRGNTEAFF. In DNA form, the CDR3 reads TGTGCCAGCAGCCAAGGAGGACGGGGGAACACTGAAGCTTTCTTT.

The chain couples TRBV7-9 to TRBJ1-2; 12 nucleotides align to TRBD1. The CDR3 contains 14 residues. From germline, CDR1 is SEHNR and CDR2 FQNEAQ (reference sequence). Trimming at V came to 5 bases and at J to 6 bases, leaving 4 bases not matched to a gene. The CDR3 reads CASSAGTGGNGYTF. CDR3 coding DNA: TGTGCCAGCAGCGCCGGGACAGGGGGCAATGGCTACACCTTC.

The J gene is TRBJ1-5, the V gene TRBV19, with 7 bases lining up with TRBD1. Germline values: CDR1 LNHDA, CDR2 SQIVND (reference sequence). The CDR3 extends over 15 amino acids. V was clipped by 4 bases and J by 11 bases; unmatched bases: 14. The chain's CDR3 is CASSNHRGPQGAQHF. The CDR3 DNA follows: TGTGCCAGTAGTAACCACAGGGGCCCCCAAGGAGCCCAGCATTTT.

CDR3 DNA sequence: TGTGCCAGCAAGGGGGCGGGCGGGGAGCTGTTTTTT. Translated: CASKGAGGELFF. The genes are TRBV2 and TRBJ2-2; 7 positions agree with TRBD1. Germline V gives CDR1 SNHLY, CDR2 FYNNEI. Unmatched junction bases numbered 3, after V lost 7 bases and J lost 7 bases. This CDR3 spans 12 amino acids.

This clone was seen just once. J is TRBJ2-1 and V is TRBV3-1 (or the pseudogene TRBV3-2); 7 nucleotides agree with TRBD2. Germline V gives CDR1 LGHDT, CDR2 YNNKEL (reference sequence). The CDR3 extends over 14 amino acids. Germline trimming cut 4 bases from V and 4 bases from J; bases unmatched to any gene: 4. Here the CDR3 DNA reads TGTGCCAGCAGCCGTGGGACTAATTACAATGAGCAGTTCTTC. This sequence encodes CASSRGTNYNEQFF.

This chain's CDR3 is CASSPPMGWNTGELFF. CDR3 in DNA: TGTGCCAGCTCACCGCCAATGGGCTGGAACACCGGGGAGCTGTTTTTT. The genes are TRBV18 and TRBJ2-2; no definite D call. V shed 3 bases and J shed 1 base, with 12 bases lying between them. The CDR3 consists of 16 residues. Looked up from germline, CDR1 is KGHSH and CDR2 is LQKENI.

The V call is TRBV6-5, the J call TRBJ2-2; D not resolved. The germline CDR1 and CDR2 sequences are MNHEY and SVGAGI. This CDR3 is built from 12 residues. V gave up 7 bases and J gave up 3 bases, with 6 bases separating them. CDR3 amino acids: CASNLDTGELFF. The CDR3 nucleotides are TGTGCCAGCAATCTAGACACCGGGGAGCTGTTTTTT.

This clone was detected a few times. V usage is TRBV5-1 and J usage is TRBJ1-6; D not resolved. The CDR3 is made up of 14 amino acids. Germline values: CDR1 SGHRS, CDR2 YFSETQ. Trimming removed 3 bases at V and 8 bases at J, with 12 bases between. This CDR3 is CASSSGGFDSPLHF. For the CDR3, the DNA is TGCGCCAGCAGCTCGGGTGGTTTTGATTCACCCCTCCACTTT.